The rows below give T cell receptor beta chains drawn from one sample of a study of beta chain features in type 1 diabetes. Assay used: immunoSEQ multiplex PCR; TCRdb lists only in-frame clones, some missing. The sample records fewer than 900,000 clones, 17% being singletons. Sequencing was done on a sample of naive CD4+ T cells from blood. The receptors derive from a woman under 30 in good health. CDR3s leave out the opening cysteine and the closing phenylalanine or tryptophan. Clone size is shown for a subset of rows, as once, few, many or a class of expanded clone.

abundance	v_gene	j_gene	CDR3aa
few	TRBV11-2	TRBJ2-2	ASGHDTRNTGELF
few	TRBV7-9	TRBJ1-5	ASSLGFQGSNQPQH
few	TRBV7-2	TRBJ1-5	ASSLEVGTR
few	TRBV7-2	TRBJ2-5	ASSMGLAGQETQY
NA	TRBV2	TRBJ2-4	ASSWFEGTKNIQY
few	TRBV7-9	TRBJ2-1	ASSPSGTSGMNEQF
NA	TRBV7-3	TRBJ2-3	ASSLRGLAKDTQY
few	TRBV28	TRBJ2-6	ASSLSGGGANVLT
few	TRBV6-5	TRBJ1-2	ASSYSRSDGYT
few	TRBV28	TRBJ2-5	ASSLTTGTGQKETQY
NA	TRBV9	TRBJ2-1	ASSVAARVGYNEQF
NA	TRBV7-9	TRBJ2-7	ASSLRPGGGSYEQY
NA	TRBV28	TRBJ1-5	ASSPPGTGGGQQPQH
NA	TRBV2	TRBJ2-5	ASSGTSGEQETQY
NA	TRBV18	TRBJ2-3	ASSPSQRSTDTQY
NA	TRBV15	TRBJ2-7	ATSRTTGLEQY
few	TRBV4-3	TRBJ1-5	ASSQDSGQPQH
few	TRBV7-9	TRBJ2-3	ASSLGSGNTDTQY
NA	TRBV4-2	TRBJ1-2	ASSRAETRGRGTSNYGYT
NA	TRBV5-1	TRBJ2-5	ASSNGQGARYQETQY
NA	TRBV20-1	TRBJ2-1	SARGYNEQF
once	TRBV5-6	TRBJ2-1	ASSLLAESSYNEQF
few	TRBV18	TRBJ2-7	ASSPLGGIPYEQY
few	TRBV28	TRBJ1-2	ASSLAGRTGGYT
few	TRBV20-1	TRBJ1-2	SPAAGGGYT
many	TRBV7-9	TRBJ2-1	ASSISGLPYNEQF
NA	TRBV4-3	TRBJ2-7	ASSQGHGRGGAYEQY
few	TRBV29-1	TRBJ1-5	SVALEAPGQPQH
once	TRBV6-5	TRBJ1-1	ASSYSGAMNTEAF
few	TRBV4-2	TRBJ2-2	ASSQGDTSGMWELF
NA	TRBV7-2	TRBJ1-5	ASSKTGGRNQPQH
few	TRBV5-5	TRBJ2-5	ASSFLLGSETQY
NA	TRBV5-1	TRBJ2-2	ASSLEFRAGELF
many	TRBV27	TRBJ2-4	ASLLRDIQY
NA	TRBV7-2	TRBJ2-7	ASMETFSSYEQY
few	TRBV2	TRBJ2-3	ASRVDFYGGNTQY
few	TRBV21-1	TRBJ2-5	ASSGRVETQY
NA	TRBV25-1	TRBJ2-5	ATKDSVAFQETQY
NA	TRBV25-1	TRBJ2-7	ASSESGGTARYEQY
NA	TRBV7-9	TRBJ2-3	ASSSLAGGPGDTQY
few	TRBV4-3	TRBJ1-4	ASSQGQGAYEKLF
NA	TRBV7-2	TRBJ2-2	ASSLTVFGGSRTGELF
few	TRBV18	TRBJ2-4	ASSPEQVAKNIQY
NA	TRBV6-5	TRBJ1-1	ASSFPGGKISEAF
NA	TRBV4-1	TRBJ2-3	ASSQQGVSTDTQY
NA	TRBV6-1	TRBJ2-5	ASKPRRGETQY
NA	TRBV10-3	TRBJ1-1	AIRGTALSEAF
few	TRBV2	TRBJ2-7	ASSFLLIGYEQY
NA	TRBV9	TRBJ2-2	ASAAGPNTGELF
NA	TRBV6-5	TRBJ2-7	ASSYGRTGGVNEQY
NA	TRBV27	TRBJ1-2	ASRQQGTSGGYT
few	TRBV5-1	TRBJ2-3	ARSLPYARLVGKQTDTDTQY
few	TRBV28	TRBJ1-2	ASRQSYGYT
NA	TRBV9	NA	ASSVGPEDYEQY
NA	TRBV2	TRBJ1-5	ASSQGINQPQH
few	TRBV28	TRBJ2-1	ASSPAGAGGLGEQF